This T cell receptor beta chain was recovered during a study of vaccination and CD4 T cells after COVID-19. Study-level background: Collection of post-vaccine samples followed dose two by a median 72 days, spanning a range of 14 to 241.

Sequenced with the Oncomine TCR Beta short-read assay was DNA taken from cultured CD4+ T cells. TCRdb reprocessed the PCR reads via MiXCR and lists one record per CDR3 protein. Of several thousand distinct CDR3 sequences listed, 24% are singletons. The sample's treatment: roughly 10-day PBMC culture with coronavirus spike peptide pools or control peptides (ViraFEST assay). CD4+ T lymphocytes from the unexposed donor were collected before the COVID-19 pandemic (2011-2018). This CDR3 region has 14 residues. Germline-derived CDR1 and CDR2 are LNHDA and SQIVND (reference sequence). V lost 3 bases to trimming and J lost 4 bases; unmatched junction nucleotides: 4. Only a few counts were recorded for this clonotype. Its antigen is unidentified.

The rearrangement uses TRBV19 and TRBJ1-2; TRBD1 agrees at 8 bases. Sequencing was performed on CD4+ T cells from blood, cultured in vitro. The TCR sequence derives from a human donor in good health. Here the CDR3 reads CASSMGQAGYGYTF. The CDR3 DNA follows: TGTGCCAGTAGTATGGGACAGGCAGGCTATGGCTACACCTTC.